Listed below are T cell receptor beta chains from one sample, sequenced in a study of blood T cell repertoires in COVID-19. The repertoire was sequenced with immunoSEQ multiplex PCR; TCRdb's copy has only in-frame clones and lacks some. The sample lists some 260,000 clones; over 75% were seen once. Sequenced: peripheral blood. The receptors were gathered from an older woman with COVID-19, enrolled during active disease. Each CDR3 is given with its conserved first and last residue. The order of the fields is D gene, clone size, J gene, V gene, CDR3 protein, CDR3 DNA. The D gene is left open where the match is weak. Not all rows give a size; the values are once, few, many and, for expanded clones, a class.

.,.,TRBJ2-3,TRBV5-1,CASSLVGGQGTDTQYF,TGCGCCAGCAGCTTGGTGGGAGGTCAGGGCACAGATACGCAGTATTTT
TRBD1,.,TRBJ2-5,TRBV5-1,CASRPTRQGPETQYF,TGCGCCAGCAGACCGACAAGACAGGGTCCGGAGACCCAGTACTTC
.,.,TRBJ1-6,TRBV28,CASSSGFSPLHF,TGTGCCAGCAGTTCCGGGTTCTCACCCCTCCACTTT
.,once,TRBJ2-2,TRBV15,CATSRDLESRELFF,TGTGCCACCAGCAGAGATCTGGAGTCTAGGGAGCTGTTTTTT
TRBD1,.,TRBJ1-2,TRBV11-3,CASSATGVNYGYTF,TGTGCCAGCAGCGCGACAGGGGTTAACTATGGCTACACCTTC
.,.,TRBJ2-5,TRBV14,CASSPEPRRQETQYF,TGTGCCAGCAGCCCAGAGCCCCGGAGACAAGAGACCCAGTACTTC
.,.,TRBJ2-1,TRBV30,CAWSVRRPGEQFF,TGTGCCTGGAGTGTACGGCGGCCTGGTGAGCAGTTCTTC
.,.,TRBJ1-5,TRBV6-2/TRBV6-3,CASSYSGGIYPQHF,TGTGCCAGCAGTTACTCGGGGGGTATCTATCCCCAGCATTTT
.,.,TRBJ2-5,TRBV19,CASSVDRETQYF,TGTGCCAGTAGTGTTGACAGAGAGACCCAGTACTTC
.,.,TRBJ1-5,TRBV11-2,CASSLGGSPNQPQHF,TGTGCCAGCAGCTTAGGAGGCAGCCCGAATCAGCCCCAGCATTTT
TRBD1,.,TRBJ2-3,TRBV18,CATQMTGGLADTQYF,TGTGCCACCCAAATGACAGGGGGCTTGGCAGATACGCAGTATTTT
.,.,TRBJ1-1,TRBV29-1,CSVHYPLGTEAFF,TGCAGCGTCCACTACCCTCTTGGAACTGAAGCTTTCTTT
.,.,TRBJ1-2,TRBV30,CAWSGVPTEGYTF,TGTGCCTGGAGTGGTGTCCCCACAGAAGGCTACACCTTC
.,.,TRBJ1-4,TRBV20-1,CSARRKEKLFF,TGCAGTGCTAGGAGGAAGGAGAAACTGTTTTTT
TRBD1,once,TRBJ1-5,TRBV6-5,CASSSLTGGQPQHF,TGTGCCAGCAGTTCCCTGACAGGGGGGCAGCCCCAGCATTTT
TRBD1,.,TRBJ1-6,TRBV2,CARGDGTGSSPLHF,TGTGCCAGGGGTGACGGGACAGGGAGTTCACCCCTCCACTTT
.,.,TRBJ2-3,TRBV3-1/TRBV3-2,CASSPPWDNTDTQYF,TGTGCCAGCAGCCCCCCTTGGGACAACACAGATACGCAGTATTTT
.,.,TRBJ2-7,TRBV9,CASSASGHQNYEQYF,TGTGCCAGCAGCGCCTCGGGACACCAGAACTACGAGCAGTACTTC
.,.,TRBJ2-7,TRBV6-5,CASNRQHYVEQYF,TGTGCCAGCAATCGACAGCATTACGTTGAGCAGTACTTC
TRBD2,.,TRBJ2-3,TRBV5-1,CASSTAGGPDTQYF,TGCGCCAGCAGCACAGCGGGAGGGCCGGATACGCAGTATTTT
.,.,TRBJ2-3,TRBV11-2,CASSHEINLADTQYF,TGTGCCAGCAGCCATGAGATAAACCTGGCAGATACGCAGTATTTT
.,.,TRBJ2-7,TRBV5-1,CASSWPTTRYEQYF,TGCGCCAGCAGCTGGCCAACTACGAGATACGAGCAGTACTTC
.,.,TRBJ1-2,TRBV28,CASSSPISGYTF,TGTGCCAGCAGTTCCCCCATAAGCGGCTACACCTTC
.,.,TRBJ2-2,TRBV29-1,CSAALGTTGELFF,TGCAGCGCAGCACTAGGTACCACCGGGGAGCTGTTTTTT
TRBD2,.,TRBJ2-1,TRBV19,CASSMGLASGYNEQFF,TGTGCCAGTAGTATGGGACTAGCTTCGGGCTACAATGAGCAGTTCTTC
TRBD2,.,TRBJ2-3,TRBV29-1,CSVESVAGGPLEYF,TGCAGCGTTGAAAGCGTAGCGGGAGGGCCTTTGGAGTATTTT
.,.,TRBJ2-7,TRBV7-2,CASSLQGLNEQYF,TGTGCCAGCAGCTTACAGGGGCTGAACGAGCAGTACTTC
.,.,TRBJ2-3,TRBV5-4,CASSLGSSTDTQYF,TGTGCCAGCAGCCTCGGGAGTAGCACAGATACGCAGTATTTT
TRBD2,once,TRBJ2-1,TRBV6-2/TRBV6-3,CASNPGLDYNEQFF,TGTGCCAGCAACCCGGGACTAGATTACAATGAGCAGTTCTTC
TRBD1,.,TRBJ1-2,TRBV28,CASKGQGVDYGYTF,TGTGCCAGCAAAGGGCAGGGGGTAGACTATGGCTACACCTTC
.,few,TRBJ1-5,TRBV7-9,CASSENREPQHF,TGTGCCAGCAGCGAGAATCGTGAGCCCCAGCATTTT
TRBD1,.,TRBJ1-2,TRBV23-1,CASSQGQGKDCYYGYTF,TGCGCCAGCAGTCAAGGACAGGGCAAAGATTGTTACTATGGCTACACCTTC
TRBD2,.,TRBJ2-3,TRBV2,CASRRASGRGRTDTQYF,TGTGCCAGCAGGAGGGCTAGCGGGAGAGGTAGGACAGATACGCAGTATTTT
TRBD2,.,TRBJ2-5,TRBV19,CASSRDLTSGEETQYF,TGTGCCAGTAGTAGGGACCTCACTAGCGGGGAAGAGACCCAGTACTTC
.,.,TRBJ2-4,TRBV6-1,CASSEDWALAKNIQYF,TGTGCCAGCAGTGAAGATTGGGCCCTAGCCAAAAACATTCAGTACTTC
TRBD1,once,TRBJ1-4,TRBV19,CASKADRGLVRTNEKLFF,TGTGCCAGTAAGGCGGACAGGGGGCTCGTTCGGACTAATGAAAAACTGTTTTTT
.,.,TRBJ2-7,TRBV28,CASSPNRFGEQYF,TGTGCCAGCAGTCCCAACCGCTTCGGCGAGCAGTACTTC
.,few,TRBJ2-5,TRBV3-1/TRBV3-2,CASSQGGLVETQYF,TGTGCCAGCAGCCAAGGAGGTCTCGTGGAGACCCAGTACTTC
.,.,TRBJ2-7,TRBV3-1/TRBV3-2,CASSQAYRTVSSYEQYF,TGTGCCAGCAGCCAAGCCTATAGGACAGTAAGCTCCTACGAGCAGTACTTC
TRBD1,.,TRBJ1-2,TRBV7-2,CASSQGTGNGYTF,TGTGCCAGCAGCCAGGGGACAGGGAATGGCTACACCTTC
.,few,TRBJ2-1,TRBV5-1,CASSLGEILFF,TGCGCCAGCAGCTTGGGCGAGATTCTGTTCTTC
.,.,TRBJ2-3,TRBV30,CAWSIKGLSTDTQYF,TGTGCCTGGAGTATAAAGGGACTGAGCACAGATACGCAGTATTTT
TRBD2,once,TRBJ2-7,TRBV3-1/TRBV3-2,CASSQGSGRNLQYF,TGTGCCAGCAGCCAAGGTAGCGGGAGGAATTTGCAGTACTTC
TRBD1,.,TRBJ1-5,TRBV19,CASRVRQGPNGQPQHF,TGTGCCAGTAGGGTAAGACAGGGGCCTAACGGTCAGCCCCAGCATTTT
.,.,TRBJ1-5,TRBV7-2,CASSLTGDAVQPQHF,TGTGCCAGCAGCTTGACAGGCGATGCAGTTCAGCCCCAGCATTTT
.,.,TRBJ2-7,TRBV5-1,CASSSTVSEEQYF,TGCGCCAGCAGCTCCACAGTTTCCGAGGAGCAGTACTTC